The table lists the clone carrying this T cell receptor (beta chain) with a few counts. Per the germline V gene, CDR1 is SNHLY and CDR2 is FYNNEI. The CDR3 loop spans 16 amino acids. Losses at the gene ends were 5 bases for V and 7 bases for J; bases not matched to a gene: 12. The sample originates from a study of blood T cells in healthy people across ages. For the second PCR, which ran for about 7 to 12 cycles, a sample-barcoded 5' primer and a J-beta primer mix were used. TCRdb fed the 5' RACE reads into MiXCR, producing one record per CDR3 protein. The table records about 1,800,000 distinct CDR3 sequences, over 25% of them present only once.

This receptor was taken from a woman aged 25 to 45 in good health. The chain uses TRBV2 and TRBJ2-1, with 9 bases aligning to TRBD2. Source material: blood. The CDR3 region has the DNA TGTGCCAGCAGTTATTTGGGGGCGGGAGGGCCTAATGAGCAGTTCTTC. Amino acid sequence: CASSYLGAGGPNEQFF.